What follows is one TCR beta chain and its context. The antigen it binds to is not known. Base quality data are lacking; no much larger clone is found one base away. This entry is derived from a study of blood T cell repertoires in COVID-19 (dated by TCRdb to 2020 to 2022). Study-level background: Samples from collaborators originated in the United States, Italy and Spain and spanned both the acute and convalescent phases of COVID-19. The material from the prospective study consisted of cDNA or gDNA derived from T cells, B-cell-depleted T cells, or PBMCs. The dataset comprised deeply sampled blood TCRbeta repertoires from subjects exposed to, actively infected with, or recovered from COVID-19. The repertoires were released in a freely available public database intended as a resource for research on the immune response to SARS-CoV-2. The samples were drawn from two sources: the first 160 participants of the ongoing ImmuneRACE study, and fewer than 1,500 subjects contributed by 6 global collaborators. Nearly every sample came with metadata listing a de-identified subject ID, COVID-19 status, age in years and sex. Where available, HLA class I and class II types were obtained from metadata supplied by the sample provider rather than from assay-based typing. General findings and caveats noted by the study authors: The amount of clinical and demographic metadata varied by source and participant and was provided uncurated.

Measured from the cysteine to the phenylalanine, the CDR3 is 13 residues long. Of the read, only the CDR3 DNA is kept; its 39 bases are in frame from base 1. CDR1 KGHSH and CDR2 LQKENI were looked up in the germline V gene. V sheds 8 bases and J sheds 2 bases, leaving 12 bases between their ends. Another Seattle source contributed samples from volunteer blood donors who had recovered from COVID-19. Each collaborating institution followed its own protocols to collect whole blood in K2EDTA tubes. For TCRbeta analysis, collaborators shipped samples as frozen whole blood, isolated PBMCs, or DNA extracted from either of those sample types. TCRbeta CDR3 regions were amplified from genomic DNA by means of the immunoSEQ Assay, a bias-controlled multiplex PCR. In the original analysis: Within the assay, amplification of reference gene primers was used to estimate how many nucleated cells each sample contained. To quantify the absolute abundance of each unique TCRbeta CDR3 rearrangement, sequence reads were collapsed and filtered. For each sample, productive Simpson clonality was calculated as the square root of Simpson's diversity index over productive rearrangements. TCRdb's version of the immuneACCESS table is confined to in-frame rearrangements and falls short of the full clone set. An unresolved V gene accounts for under half of the shortfall where checked; the remainder is of unknown origin. Clone size and the V and J calls come from that table; the DNA yielded D and trimming. In all, the sample holds about 340,000 clones, and around 91% of those were seen once. Of the sample, more than 3% falls within the top ten clones.

The chain joins TRBV18 to TRBJ1-1, with a weak D call of TRBD1 (6 bases match). This receptor was obtained from a woman between 18 and 29 years old who had recovered from COVID-19. Sequenced material: peripheral blood. CDR3 sequence: CASQRQVNTEAFF. The bases read TGTGCCAGCCAACGACAGGTAAACACTGAAGCTTTCTTT.